These 17 T cell receptor beta chains came from one sample sequenced in a study of cytomegalovirus exposure and HLA in healthy donors (dated 2017 in TCRdb). Library prep was done by the immunoSEQ multiplex PCR assay. The multiplex PCR relied on a mix of 60 forward primers for TCR Vbeta segments and 13 reverse primers for TCR Jbeta segments. In its TCRdb copy, this immuneACCESS table keeps in-frame sequences only and misses some clones. Where compared with another copy, unresolved V genes explain less than half of these, and the others have no known cause. In all, the sample holds 90,000 to 120,000 clones, and over 65% of those were seen once. 12% to 15% of the sample rests with the top ten. Input material: PBMCs. The receptors were gathered from a woman aged 40 to 55 in good health and CMV-seropositive.

The rearrangement joins TRBV27 to TRBJ1-4, with 9 bases lining up with TRBD1. Germline V CDR1 and CDR2: MNHEY, SMNVEV (reference sequence). The CDR3 length is 16 residues. The V segment lost 2 bases and the J segment 10 bases; nucleotides outside the gene matches: 11. CDR3 coding DNA: TGTGCCAGCAGTTTACGGTCAGGGACAGGGACGGGAAAACTGTTTTTT. It is translated as CASSLRSGTGTGKLFF.

The chain uses TRBV19 and TRBJ2-7, with D uncertain. Trimming left V 10 bases short and J 1 base short, with 17 bases between. The germline V gene has CDR1 LNHDA and CDR2 SQIVND (reference sequence). This CDR3 contains 14 residues. The CDR3, as DNA: TGTGCCACTTCAACGATGCTATTGTCCTACGAGCAGTACTTC. Translating it yields CATSTMLLSYEQYF.

This chain uses TRBV6-1 with TRBJ2-7; D perhaps matches TRBD2 (6 bases). This CDR3 contains 15 residues. The V end lost 3 bases, the J end lost 2 bases, and 14 bases lay between the germline ends. Germline V gene data show CDR1 as MNHNS and CDR2 as SASEGT. CDR3 protein: CASSELWTKPYEQYF. CDR3 nucleotide sequence: TGTGCCAGCAGTGAGTTGTGGACTAAGCCCTACGAGCAGTACTTC.

The genes are TRBV7-3 and TRBJ2-2; 9 nucleotides agree with TRBD1. The CDR3 runs to 15 residues. Per the germline V gene, CDR1 is SGHTA and CDR2 is FQGTGA. V was pared by 4 bases and J by 5 bases, with 5 bases of the junction left unmatched. CDR3 loop: CASSSQQGATGELFF. The DNA of the CDR3 is TGTGCCAGCAGCTCCCAACAGGGGGCGACCGGGGAGCTGTTTTTT. Complete variable domain (other parts from reference TRBV7-3 and TRBJ2-2): GAGVSQTPSNKVTEKGKYVELRCDPISGHTALYWYRQSLGQGPEFLIYFQGTGAADDSGLPNDRFFAVRPEGSVSTLKIQRTERGDSAVYLCASSSQQGATGELFFGEGSRLTVL.

This clone was detected only once. The V and J genes are TRBV6-5 and TRBJ1-1, with D tentatively TRBD1 (6 bases). The CDR3 is made up of 14 amino acids. The V gene lost 5 bases and the J gene lost 0 bases, with 10 bases spanning the gap. Germline V gene data show CDR1 as MNHEY and CDR2 as SVGAGI. CDR3 residues: CASSLQGLNTEAFF. The CDR3 DNA follows: TGTGCCAGCAGTCTACAGGGCTTGAACACTGAAGCTTTCTTT.

J is TRBJ2-3 and V is TRBV7-9; TRBD2 aligns across 9 bases. V shed 4 bases and J 2 bases; nucleotides not matched to a gene: 7. Germline assignment: CDR1 SEHNR and CDR2 FQNEAQ (reference sequence). The CDR3 runs 16 residues. CDR3 sequence: CASSSGLAGSTDTQYF. Here the CDR3 DNA reads TGTGCCAGCAGCTCGGGGCTAGCGGGGTCCACAGATACGCAGTATTTT.

This sequence joins TRBV7-2 and TRBJ1-5; TRBD1 might be the D (6 bases). CDR1 and CDR2 (germline): SGHTA, FQGNSA. Trimming shortened V by 5 bases and J by 7 bases, and 15 bases separated the two germline ends. CDR3 size: 14 residues. CDR3 DNA sequence: TGTGCCAGCAGCCCCTACCAGGGGTTACAGCCCCAGCATTTT. Translating it yields CASSPYQGLQPQHF.

The chain recombines TRBV5-4 with TRBJ1-1; the match to TRBD1 covers 8 bases. Germline CDR1 and CDR2: SGHNT and YYREEE (reference sequence). Trimming at V came to 0 bases and at J to 6 bases, leaving 13 bases not matched to a gene. CDR3 size: 17 residues. The CDR3 coding sequence is TGTGCCAGCAGCTTGGTACGCCGAAACAGGGGGTTCTCTGAAGCTTTCTTT. It encodes CASSLVRRNRGFSEAFF.

This clone was recorded a few times. The CDR3 nucleotides read TGTGCCAGCAGTTCTCAGGGTTCTGAAGCTTTCTTT. Protein: CASSSQGSEAFF. V and J are TRBV27 and TRBJ1-1; D is possibly TRBD1 (5 bases). Trimming removed 4 bases from V and 6 bases from J, with 9 bases in between. CDR3 size: 12 residues. CDR1 and CDR2 (germline): MNHEY, SMNVEV (reference sequence).

The V call is TRBV19, the J call TRBJ2-7; perhaps TRBD2 as D (6 bases). Germline V gene lookup returns CDR1 LNHDA and CDR2 SQIVND (reference sequence). Trimming removed 3 bases at V and 5 bases at J, with 14 bases between. CDR3 length equals 14 residues. CDR3 bases: TGTGCCAGTAGTATTTATGAGGGGAGGAACGAGCAGTACTTC. Its protein is CASSIYEGRNEQYF.

The chain combines TRBV5-4 with TRBJ2-3; possible D gene TRBD2, 5 bases. Looked up from germline, CDR1 is SGHNT and CDR2 is YYREEE (reference sequence). CDR3 length: 13 residues. Trimming took off 2 bases at V and 4 bases at J, with 8 bases between the two ends. The CDR3 loop is CASSFGLADTQYF. For the CDR3, the DNA is TGTGCCAGCAGCTTCGGACTCGCAGATACGCAGTATTTT.

The CDR3 sequence is CASSPGRVFDTQYF. The CDR3 DNA sequence: TGTGCCAGCAGTCCGGGGAGAGTGTTTGATACGCAGTATTTT. This chain connects TRBV7-3 to TRBJ2-3; perhaps TRBD2 as D (5 bases). The CDR3 is 14 residues long. Germline V CDR1 and CDR2: SGHTA, FQGTGA. Trimming took 6 bases from V and 6 from J, leaving 16 bases between them.

The chain carries TRBV7-2 and TRBJ2-1; 11 positions agree with TRBD2. CDR1 and CDR2 from the germline V gene are SGHTA and FQGNSA. J was trimmed by 7 bases and V by 5 bases; bases with no gene match: 7. The length of the CDR3 is 15 residues. In DNA form, the CDR3 reads TGTGCCAGCAGCCCGACTAGCGGGGAGGGGAATGAGCAGTTCTTC. Encoded protein: CASSPTSGEGNEQFF.

This chain uses TRBV4-1 with TRBJ1-1; TRBD1 is a possible D gene (5 bases). This CDR3 has 13 amino acids. CDR1 is MGHRA and CDR2 is YSYEKL in the germline V gene. Trimming took 1 base from V and 6 from J, leaving 9 bases between them. The CDR3 protein is CASSQVAGAEAFF. DNA of the CDR3: TGCGCCAGCAGCCAAGTAGCGGGGGCTGAAGCTTTCTTT.

This clone was recorded a few times. The chain has TRBV18 and TRBJ1-1, with D perhaps matching TRBD1 (5 bases). The germline gives CDR1 KGHSH, CDR2 LQKENI. The CDR3 runs 14 residues. V was pared by 3 bases and J by 4 bases, with 12 bases between. The CDR3 DNA reads TGTGCCAGCTCACCCCTTGGGGGGGGCACTGAAGCTTTCTTT. Translation gives CASSPLGGGTEAFF.

The chain combines TRBV5-1 with TRBJ1-4, with 8 bases matching TRBD1. This CDR3 is built from 14 residues. With 7 bases clipped from V and 3 bases from J, the junction kept 5 bases outside the gene matches. In germline, CDR1 is SGHRS, CDR2 YFSETQ. The CDR3 reads CASRSTGANEKLFF. CDR3 coding DNA: TGCGCCAGCCGCTCGACAGGGGCTAATGAAAAACTGTTTTTT.

This clone came up once. The V call is TRBV7-8, the J call TRBJ1-5, with 9 bases identical to TRBD1. Germline V gene sequence: CDR1 SGHVS, CDR2 FQNEAQ. After removal of 0 bases from V and 0 bases from J, the junction contained 0 bases not matched to a gene. This CDR3 spans 16 amino acids. As DNA, the CDR3 is TGTGCCAGCAGCTTAGCGACAGGGGGTAGCAATCAGCCCCAGCATTTT. Translation: CASSLATGGSNQPQHF.